This T cell receptor (beta chain) was captured in a study of response to subunit inactivated influenza vaccine. Study-level findings and limits: T cells newly recruited by each seasonal influenza vaccination are few, the authors suggested.

This clonotype occurred many times. As yet, its antigen is unknown. The V end was cut by 1 base, the J end by 6 bases, with 16 bases between. Germline-derived CDR1 and CDR2 are MNHEY and SVGAGI. The CDR3 extends over 15 amino acids. TCRdb reprocessed the RT-PCR reads with MiXCR, giving one entry per CDR3 protein. The data contain around 200,000 distinct CDR3 sequences, around 9.2% of them singletons. This TCR was recovered from a man in his fifties who received an inactivated influenza vaccine. The chain recombines TRBV6-5 with TRBJ2-7; D might be TRBD1 (6 bases). The sample was non-naive T cells sorted from PBMCs, taken on the day of vaccination. CDR3 DNA: TGTGCCAGCAGTTACTTCGGGACACCCAATCGCGAGCAGTACTTC. Its translation is CASSYFGTPNREQYF.